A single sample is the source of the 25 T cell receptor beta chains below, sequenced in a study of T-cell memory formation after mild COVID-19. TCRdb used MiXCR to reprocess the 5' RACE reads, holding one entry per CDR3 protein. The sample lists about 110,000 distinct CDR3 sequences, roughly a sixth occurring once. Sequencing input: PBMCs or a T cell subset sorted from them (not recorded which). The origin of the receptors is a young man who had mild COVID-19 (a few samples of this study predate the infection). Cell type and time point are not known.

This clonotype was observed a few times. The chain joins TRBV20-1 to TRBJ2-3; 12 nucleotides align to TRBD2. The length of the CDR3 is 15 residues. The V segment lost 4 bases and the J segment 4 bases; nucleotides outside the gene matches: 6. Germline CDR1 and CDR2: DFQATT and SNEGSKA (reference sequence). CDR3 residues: CSATPSGGAADTQYF. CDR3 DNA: TGCAGTGCTACGCCTAGCGGGGGGGCCGCAGATACGCAGTATTTT.

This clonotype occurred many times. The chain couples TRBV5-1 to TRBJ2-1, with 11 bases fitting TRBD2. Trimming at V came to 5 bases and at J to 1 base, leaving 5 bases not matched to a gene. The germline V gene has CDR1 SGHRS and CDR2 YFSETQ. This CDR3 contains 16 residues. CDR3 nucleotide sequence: TGCGCCAGCAGGGCCACTAGCGGGGGTTCCTACAATGAGCAGTTCTTC. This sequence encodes CASRATSGGSYNEQFF.

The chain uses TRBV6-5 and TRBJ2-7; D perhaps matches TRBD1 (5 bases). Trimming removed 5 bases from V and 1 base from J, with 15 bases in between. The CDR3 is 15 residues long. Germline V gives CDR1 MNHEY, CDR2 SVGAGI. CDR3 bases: TGTGCCAGCAGTCCCACCAGACAGATATCCTACGAGCAGTACTTC. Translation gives CASSPTRQISYEQYF.

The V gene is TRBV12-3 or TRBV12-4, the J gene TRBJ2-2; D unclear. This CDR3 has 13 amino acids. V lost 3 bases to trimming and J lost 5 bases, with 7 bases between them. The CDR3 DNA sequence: TGTGCCAGCAGTTTTTTGGGAACCGGGGAGCTGTTTTTT. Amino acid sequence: CASSFLGTGELFF.

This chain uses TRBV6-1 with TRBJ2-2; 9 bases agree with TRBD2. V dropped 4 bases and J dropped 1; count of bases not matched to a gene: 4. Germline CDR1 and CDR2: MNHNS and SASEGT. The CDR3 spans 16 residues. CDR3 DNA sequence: TGTGCCAGCAGTGGCCCAGCGGGGGGGAACACCGGGGAGCTGTTTTTT. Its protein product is CASSGPAGGNTGELFF.

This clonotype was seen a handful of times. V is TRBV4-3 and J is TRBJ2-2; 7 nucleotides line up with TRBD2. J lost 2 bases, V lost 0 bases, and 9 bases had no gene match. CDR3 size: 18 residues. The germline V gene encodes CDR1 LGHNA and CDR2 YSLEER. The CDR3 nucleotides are TGCGCCAGCAGCCAAGAATTAGCTAGCGGAATTAACACCGGGGAGCTGTTTTTT. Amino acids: CASSQELASGINTGELFF.

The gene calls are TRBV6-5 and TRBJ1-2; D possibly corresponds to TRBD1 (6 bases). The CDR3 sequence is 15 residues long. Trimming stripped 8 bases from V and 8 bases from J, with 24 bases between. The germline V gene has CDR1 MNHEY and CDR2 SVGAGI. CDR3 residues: CASRFEGQQPGGYTF. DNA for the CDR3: TGTGCCAGCCGCTTCGAGGGACAACAACCTGGGGGCTACACCTTC.

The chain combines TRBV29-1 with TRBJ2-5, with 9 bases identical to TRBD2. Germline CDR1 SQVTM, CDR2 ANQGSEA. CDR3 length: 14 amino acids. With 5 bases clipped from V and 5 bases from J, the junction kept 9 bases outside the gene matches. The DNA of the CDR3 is TGCAGCGTTCGCGGGGGGGCTCGTAAGGAGACCCAGTACTTC. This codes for CSVRGGARKETQYF. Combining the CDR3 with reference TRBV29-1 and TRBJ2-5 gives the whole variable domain SAVISQKPSRDICQRGTSLTIQCQVDSQVTMMFWYRQQPGQSLTLIATANQGSEATYESGFVIDKFPISRPNLTFSTLTVSNMSPEDSSIYLCSVRGGARKETQYFGPGTRLLVL.

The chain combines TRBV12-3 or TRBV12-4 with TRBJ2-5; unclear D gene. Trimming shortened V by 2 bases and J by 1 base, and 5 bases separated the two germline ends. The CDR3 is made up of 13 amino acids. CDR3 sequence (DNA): TGTGCCAGCAGTTTAAAGGGCCAAGAGACCCAGTACTTC. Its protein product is CASSLKGQETQYF.

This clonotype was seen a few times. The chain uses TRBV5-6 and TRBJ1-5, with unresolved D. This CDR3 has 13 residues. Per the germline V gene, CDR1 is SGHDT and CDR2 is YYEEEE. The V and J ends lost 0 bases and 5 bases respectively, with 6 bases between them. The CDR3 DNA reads TGTGCCAGCAGCTTGGTGGGAGATCAGCCCCAGCATTTT. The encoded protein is CASSLVGDQPQHF.

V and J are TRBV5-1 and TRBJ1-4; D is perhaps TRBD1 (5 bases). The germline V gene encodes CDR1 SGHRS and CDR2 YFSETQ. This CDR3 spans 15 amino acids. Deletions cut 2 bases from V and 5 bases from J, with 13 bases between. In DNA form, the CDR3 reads TGCGCCAGCAGCTTACGCAGGGCTCCCAATGAAAAACTGTTTTTT. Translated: CASSLRRAPNEKLFF.

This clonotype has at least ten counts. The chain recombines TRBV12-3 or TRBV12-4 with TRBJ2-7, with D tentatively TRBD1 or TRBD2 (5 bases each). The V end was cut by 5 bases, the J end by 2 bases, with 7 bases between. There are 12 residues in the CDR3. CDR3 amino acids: CASSPGPYEQYV. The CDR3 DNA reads TGTGCCAGCAGTCCGGGACCCTACGAGCAGTACGTC.

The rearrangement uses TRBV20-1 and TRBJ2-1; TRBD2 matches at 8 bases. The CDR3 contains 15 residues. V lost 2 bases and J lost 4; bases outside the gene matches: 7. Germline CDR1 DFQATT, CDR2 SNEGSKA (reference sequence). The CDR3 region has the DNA TGCAGTGCTAGATCCGGGGGGGGTCGGTACAATGAGCAGTTCTTC. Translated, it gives CSARSGGGRYNEQFF.

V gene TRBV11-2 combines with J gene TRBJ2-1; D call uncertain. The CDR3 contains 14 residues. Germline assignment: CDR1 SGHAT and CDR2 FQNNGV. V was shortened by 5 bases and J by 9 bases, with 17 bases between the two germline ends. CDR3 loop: CASSPKDWVGEQFF. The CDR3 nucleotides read TGTGCCAGCAGCCCGAAAGACTGGGTAGGTGAGCAGTTCTTC.

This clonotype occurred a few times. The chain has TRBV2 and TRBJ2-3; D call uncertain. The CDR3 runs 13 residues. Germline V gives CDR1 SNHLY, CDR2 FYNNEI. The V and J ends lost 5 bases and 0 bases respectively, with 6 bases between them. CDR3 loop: CASSFQSTDTQYF. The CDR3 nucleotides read TGTGCCAGCAGTTTCCAAAGCACAGATACGCAGTATTTT.

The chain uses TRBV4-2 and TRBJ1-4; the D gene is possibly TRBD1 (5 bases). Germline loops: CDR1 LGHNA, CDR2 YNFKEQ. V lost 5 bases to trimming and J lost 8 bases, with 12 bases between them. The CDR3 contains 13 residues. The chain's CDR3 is CASSDQGGEKLFF. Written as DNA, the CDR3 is TGTGCCAGCAGCGATCAGGGCGGGGAAAAACTGTTTTTT.

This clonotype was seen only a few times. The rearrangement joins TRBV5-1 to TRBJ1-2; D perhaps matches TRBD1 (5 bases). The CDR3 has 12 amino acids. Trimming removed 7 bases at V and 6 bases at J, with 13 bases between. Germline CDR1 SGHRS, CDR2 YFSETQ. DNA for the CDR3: TGCGCCAGCGGAAAACAGGCGAATGGCTACACCTTC. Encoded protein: CASGKQANGYTF.

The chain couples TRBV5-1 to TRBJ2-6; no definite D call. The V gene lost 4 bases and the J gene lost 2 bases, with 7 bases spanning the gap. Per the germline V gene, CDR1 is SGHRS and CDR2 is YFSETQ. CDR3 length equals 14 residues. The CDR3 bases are TGCGCCAGCAGCCCGGATACTGGGGCCAACGTCCTGACTTTC. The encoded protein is CASSPDTGANVLTF.

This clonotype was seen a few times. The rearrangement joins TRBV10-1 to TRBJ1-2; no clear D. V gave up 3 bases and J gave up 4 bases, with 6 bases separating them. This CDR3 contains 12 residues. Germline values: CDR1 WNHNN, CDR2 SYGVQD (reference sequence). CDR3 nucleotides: TGCGCCAGCAGTGATTCAGGCTATGGCTACACCTTC. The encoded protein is CASSDSGYGYTF.

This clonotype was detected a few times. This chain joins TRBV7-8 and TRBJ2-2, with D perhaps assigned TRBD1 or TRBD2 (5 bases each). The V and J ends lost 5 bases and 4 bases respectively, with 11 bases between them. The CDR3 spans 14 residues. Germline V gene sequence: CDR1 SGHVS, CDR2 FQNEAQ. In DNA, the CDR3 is TGTGCCAGCAGCCTCAGGGAGACCACCGGGGAGCTGTTTTTT. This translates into CASSLRETTGELFF.

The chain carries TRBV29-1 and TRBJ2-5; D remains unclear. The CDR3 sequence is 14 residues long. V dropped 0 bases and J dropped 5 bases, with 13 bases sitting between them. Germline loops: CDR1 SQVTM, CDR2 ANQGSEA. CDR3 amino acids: CSVEDLPQRETQYF. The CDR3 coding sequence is TGCAGCGTTGAAGACTTACCCCAAAGGGAGACCCAGTACTTC.

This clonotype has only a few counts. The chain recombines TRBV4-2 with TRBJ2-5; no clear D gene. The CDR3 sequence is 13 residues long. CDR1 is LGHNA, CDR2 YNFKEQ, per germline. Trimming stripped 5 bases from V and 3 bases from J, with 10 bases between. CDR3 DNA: TGTGCCAGCAGCGCCGCCAGCGAAGAGACCCAGTACTTC. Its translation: CASSAASEETQYF.

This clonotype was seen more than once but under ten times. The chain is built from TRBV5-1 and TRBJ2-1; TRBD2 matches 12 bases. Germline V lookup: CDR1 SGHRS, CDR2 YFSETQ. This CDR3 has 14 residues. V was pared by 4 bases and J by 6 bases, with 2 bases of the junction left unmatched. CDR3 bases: TGCGCCAGCAGCCGGACTAGCGGGGCCAATGAGCAGTTCTTC. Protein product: CASSRTSGANEQFF.

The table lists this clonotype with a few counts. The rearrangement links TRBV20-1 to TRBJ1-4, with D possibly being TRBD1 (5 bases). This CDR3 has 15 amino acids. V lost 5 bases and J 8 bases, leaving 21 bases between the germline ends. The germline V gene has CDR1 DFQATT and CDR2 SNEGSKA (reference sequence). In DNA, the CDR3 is TGCAGTGCTCCACGGCCGACAGTCAGGAGCGAAAAACTGTTTTTT. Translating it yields CSAPRPTVRSEKLFF.

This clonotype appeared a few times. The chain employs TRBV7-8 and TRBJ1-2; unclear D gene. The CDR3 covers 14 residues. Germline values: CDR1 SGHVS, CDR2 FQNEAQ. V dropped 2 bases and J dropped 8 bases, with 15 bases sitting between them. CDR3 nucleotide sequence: TGTGCCAGCAGCTTACAAACGGAGGGCGTCGGCTACACCTTC. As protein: CASSLQTEGVGYTF.